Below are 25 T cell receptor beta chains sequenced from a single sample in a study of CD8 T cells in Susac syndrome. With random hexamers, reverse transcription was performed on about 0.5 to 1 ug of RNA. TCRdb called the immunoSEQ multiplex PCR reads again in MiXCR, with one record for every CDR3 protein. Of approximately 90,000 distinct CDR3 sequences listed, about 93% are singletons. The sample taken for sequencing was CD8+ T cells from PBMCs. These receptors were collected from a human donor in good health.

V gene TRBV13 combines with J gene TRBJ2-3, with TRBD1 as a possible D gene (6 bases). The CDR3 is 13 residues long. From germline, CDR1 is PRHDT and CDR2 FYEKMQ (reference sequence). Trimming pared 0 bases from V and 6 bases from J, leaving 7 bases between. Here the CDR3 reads CASSLGQGDTQYF. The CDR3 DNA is TGTGCCAGCAGCTTAGGCCAGGGGGATACGCAGTATTTT.

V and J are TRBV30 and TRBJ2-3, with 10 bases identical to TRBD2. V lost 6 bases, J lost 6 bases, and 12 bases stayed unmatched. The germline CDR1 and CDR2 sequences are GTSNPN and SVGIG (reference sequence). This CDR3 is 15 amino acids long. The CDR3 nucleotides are TGTGCCTGCGACCAGCGGGGGGGCCGGCGGGATACGCAGTATTTT. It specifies CACDQRGGRRDTQYF.

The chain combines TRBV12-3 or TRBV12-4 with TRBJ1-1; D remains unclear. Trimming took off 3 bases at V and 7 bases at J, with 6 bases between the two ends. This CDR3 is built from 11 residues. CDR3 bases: TGTGCCAGCAGTTTGAGTGTTGAAGCTTTCTTT. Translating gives CASSLSVEAFF.

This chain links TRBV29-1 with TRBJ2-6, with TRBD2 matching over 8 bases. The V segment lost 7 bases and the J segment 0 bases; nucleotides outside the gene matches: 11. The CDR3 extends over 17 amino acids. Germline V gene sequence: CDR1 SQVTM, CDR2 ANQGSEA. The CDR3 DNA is TGCAGCGCGTTGGAGGATCGGGGGGGCTCTGGGGCCAACGTCCTGACTTTC. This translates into CSALEDRGGSGANVLTF.

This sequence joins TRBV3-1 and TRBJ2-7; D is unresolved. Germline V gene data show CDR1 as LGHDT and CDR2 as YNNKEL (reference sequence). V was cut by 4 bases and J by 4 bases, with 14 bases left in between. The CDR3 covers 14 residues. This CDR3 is CASSPVGPGYEQYF. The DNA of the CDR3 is TGTGCCAGCAGCCCCGTCGGACCTGGGTACGAGCAGTACTTC.

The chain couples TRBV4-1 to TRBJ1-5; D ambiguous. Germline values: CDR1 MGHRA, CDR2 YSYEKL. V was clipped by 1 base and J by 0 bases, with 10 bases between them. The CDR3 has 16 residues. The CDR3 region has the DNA TGCGCCAGCAGCCAAGGCGAAGGGTTTAGCAATCAGCCCCAGCATTTT. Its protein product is CASSQGEGFSNQPQHF.

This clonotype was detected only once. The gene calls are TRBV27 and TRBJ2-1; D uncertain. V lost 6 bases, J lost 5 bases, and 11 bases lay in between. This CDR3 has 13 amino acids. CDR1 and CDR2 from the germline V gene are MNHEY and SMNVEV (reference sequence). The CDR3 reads CASSPDKNNEQFF. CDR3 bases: TGTGCCAGCAGCCCCGACAAAAACAATGAGCAGTTCTTC.

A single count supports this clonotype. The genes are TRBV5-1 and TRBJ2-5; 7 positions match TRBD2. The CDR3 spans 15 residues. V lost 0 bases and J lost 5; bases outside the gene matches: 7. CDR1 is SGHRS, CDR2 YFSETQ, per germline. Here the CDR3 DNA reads TGCGCCAGCAGCTTGGGACTAGCAGTAGAGGAGACCCAGTACTTC. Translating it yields CASSLGLAVEETQYF. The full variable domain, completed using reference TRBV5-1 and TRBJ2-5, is KAGVTQTPRYLIKTRGQQVTLSCSPISGHRSVSWYQQTPGQGLQFLFEYFSETQRNKGNFPGRFSGRQFSNSRSEMNVSTLELGDSALYLCASSLGLAVEETQYFGPGTRLLVL.

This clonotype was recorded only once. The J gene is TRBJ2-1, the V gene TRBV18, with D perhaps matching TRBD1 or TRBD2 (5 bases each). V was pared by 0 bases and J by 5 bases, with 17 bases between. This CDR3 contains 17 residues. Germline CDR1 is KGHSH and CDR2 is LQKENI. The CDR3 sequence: CASSPPGARWGDNEQFF. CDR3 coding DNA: TGTGCCAGCTCACCACCAGGGGCCAGATGGGGAGACAATGAGCAGTTCTTC.

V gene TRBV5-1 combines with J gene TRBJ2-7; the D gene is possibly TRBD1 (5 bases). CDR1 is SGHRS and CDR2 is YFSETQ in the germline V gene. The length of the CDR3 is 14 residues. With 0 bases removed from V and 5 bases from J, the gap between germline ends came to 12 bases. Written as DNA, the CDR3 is TGCGCCAGCAGCTTGGGACAGATGGACCACGAGCAGTACTTC. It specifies CASSLGQMDHEQYF. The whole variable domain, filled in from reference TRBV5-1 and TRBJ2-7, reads KAGVTQTPRYLIKTRGQQVTLSCSPISGHRSVSWYQQTPGQGLQFLFEYFSETQRNKGNFPGRFSGRQFSNSRSEMNVSTLELGDSALYLCASSLGQMDHEQYFGPGTRLTVT.

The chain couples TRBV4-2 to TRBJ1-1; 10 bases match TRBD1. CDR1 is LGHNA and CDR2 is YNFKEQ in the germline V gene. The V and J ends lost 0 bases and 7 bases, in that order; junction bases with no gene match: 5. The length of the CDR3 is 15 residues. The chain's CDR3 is CASSQDEGTGVEAFF. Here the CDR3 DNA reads TGTGCCAGCAGCCAAGATGAGGGGACAGGGGTTGAAGCTTTCTTT.

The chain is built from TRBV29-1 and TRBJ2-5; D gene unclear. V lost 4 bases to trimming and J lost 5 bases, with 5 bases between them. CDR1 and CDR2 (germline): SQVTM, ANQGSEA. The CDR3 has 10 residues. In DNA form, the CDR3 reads TGCAGCGTTGGGCTGGAGACCCAGTACTTC. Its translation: CSVGLETQYF.

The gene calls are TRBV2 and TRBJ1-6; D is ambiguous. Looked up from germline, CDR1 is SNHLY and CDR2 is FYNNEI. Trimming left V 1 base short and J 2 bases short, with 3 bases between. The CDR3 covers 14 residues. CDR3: CASSEVPYNSPLHF. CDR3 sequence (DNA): TGTGCCAGCAGTGAAGTGCCCTATAATTCACCCCTCCACTTT.

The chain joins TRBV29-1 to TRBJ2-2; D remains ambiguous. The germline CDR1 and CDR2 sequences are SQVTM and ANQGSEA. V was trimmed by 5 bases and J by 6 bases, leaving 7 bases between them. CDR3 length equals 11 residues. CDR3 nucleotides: TGCAGCGTTCCCAGGTCCGGGGAGCTGTTTTTT. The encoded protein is CSVPRSGELFF.

CDR3 sequence (DNA): TGCGCCAGTAAGGACAGGGACTACGAGCAGTACTTC. This codes for CASKDRDYEQYF. V and J are TRBV5-1 and TRBJ2-7; 8 bases map to TRBD1. The CDR3 is 12 residues long. CDR1 and CDR2 (germline): SGHRS, YFSETQ. V lost 8 bases to trimming and J lost 3 bases; unmatched junction nucleotides: 4.

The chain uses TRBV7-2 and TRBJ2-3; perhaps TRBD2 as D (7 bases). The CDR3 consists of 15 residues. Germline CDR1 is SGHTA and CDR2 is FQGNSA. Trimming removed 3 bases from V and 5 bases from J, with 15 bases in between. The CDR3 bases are TGTGCCAGCAGCTTCGGTGTCGGGGGGCGAGATACGCAGTATTTT. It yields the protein CASSFGVGGRDTQYF.

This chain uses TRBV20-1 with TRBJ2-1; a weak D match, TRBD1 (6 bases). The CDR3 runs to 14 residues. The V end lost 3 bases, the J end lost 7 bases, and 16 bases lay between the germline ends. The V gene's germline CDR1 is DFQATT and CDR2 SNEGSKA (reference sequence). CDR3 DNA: TGCAGTGCTAGGAGGCCGACCAGGGGAAATGAGCAGTTCTTC. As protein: CSARRPTRGNEQFF.

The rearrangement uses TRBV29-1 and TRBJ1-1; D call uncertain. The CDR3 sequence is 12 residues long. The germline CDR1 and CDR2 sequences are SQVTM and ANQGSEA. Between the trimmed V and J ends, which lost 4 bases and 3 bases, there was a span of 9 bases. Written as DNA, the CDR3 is TGCAGCGTTGTAGGGCTCCACACTGAAGCTTTCTTT. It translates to CSVVGLHTEAFF.

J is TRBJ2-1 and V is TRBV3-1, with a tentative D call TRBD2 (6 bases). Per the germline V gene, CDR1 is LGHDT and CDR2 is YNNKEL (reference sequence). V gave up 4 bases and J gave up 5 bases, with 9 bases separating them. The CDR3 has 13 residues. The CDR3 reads CASSLRDHNEQFF. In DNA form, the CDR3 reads TGTGCCAGCAGCCTGCGGGATCACAATGAGCAGTTCTTC.

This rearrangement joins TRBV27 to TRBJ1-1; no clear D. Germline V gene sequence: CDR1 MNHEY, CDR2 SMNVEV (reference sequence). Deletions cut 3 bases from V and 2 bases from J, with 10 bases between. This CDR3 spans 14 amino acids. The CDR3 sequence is CASSFGHPNTEAFF. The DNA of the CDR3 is TGTGCCAGCAGTTTTGGGCATCCTAACACTGAAGCTTTCTTT.

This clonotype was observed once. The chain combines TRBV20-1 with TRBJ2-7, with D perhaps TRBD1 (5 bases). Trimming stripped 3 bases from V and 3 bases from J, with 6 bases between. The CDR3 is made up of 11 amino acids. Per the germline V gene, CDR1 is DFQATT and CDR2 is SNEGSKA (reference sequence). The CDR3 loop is CSASDSYEQYF. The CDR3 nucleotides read TGCAGTGCTAGTGACAGCTACGAGCAGTACTTC.

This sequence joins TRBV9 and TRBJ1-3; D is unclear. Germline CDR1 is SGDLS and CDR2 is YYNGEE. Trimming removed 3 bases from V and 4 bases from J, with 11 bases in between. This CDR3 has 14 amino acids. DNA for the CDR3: TGTGCCAGCAGCGAGCAGGTAGCGGGAAACACCATATATTTT. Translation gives CASSEQVAGNTIYF.

CDR3 protein: CASSLGQGLQETQYF. The DNA for the CDR3 is TGTGCCAGCAGCTTAGGACAGGGGCTCCAAGAGACCCAGTACTTC. The gene calls are TRBV11-2 and TRBJ2-5; 8 nucleotides match TRBD1. Unmatched junction bases numbered 2, after V lost 1 base and J lost 1 base. Germline loops: CDR1 SGHAT, CDR2 FQNNGV. The CDR3 is 15 residues long.

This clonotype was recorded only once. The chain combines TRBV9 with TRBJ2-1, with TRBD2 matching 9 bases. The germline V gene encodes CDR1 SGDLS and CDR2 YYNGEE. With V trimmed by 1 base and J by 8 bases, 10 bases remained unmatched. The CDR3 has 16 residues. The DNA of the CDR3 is TGTGCCAGCAGCGTATCCTCTGCGGGGGGGGTGCATGAGCAGTTCTTC. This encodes CASSVSSAGGVHEQFF.

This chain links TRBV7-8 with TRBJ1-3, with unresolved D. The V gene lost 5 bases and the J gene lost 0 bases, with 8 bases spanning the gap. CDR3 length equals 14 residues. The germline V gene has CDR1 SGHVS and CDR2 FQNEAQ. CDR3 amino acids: CASSPGSSGNTIYF. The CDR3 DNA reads TGTGCCAGCAGCCCGGGGAGCTCTGGAAACACCATATATTTT.